The 4 T cell receptor beta chains given below trace back to one sample, sequenced in a study of blood T cell repertoires in COVID-19. The repertoire was sequenced with immunoSEQ multiplex PCR; TCRdb's copy has only in-frame clones and lacks some. The profile shows roughly 250,000 clones, 81% of them singletons. The sequencing input was peripheral blood. The receptors were gathered from a woman aged 60 to 75 with active or convalescent COVID-19.

The chain joins TRBV5-4 to TRBJ2-5, with TRBD2 matching over 14 bases. V was clipped by 4 bases and J by 6 bases; unmatched bases: 5. This CDR3 has 15 residues. Germline CDR1 and CDR2: SGHNT and YYREEE (reference sequence). The DNA for the CDR3 is TGTGCCAGCAGCCCCGGGACTAGCGGGGGAAAGACCCAGTACTTC. Translation: CASSPGTSGGKTQYF.

J is TRBJ1-2 and V is TRBV3-1 (or the pseudogene TRBV3-2), with 7 bases identical to TRBD1. This CDR3 comprises 16 residues. V dropped 2 bases and J dropped 2; count of bases not matched to a gene: 8. Germline-derived CDR1 and CDR2 are LGHDT and YNNKEL (reference sequence). CDR3 in DNA: TGTGCCAGCAGCCAACGGACAGGAGCAAAGAACTATGGCTACACCTTC. Translating gives CASSQRTGAKNYGYTF.

The CDR3 nucleotides are TGTGCCAGCCGGGACAGAGGCTACAATCAGCCCCAGCATTTT. Protein sequence: CASRDRGYNQPQHF. The V call is TRBV6-5, the J call TRBJ1-5, with 7 bases fitting TRBD1. The germline gives CDR1 MNHEY, CDR2 SVGAGI. The CDR3 has 14 residues. V shed 8 bases, J shed 3 bases, and the junction held 7 bases outside the gene matches.

The CDR3 sequence is CAWNQGLAYEQYF. The DNA of the CDR3 is TGTGCCTGGAATCAAGGACTCGCCTACGAGCAGTACTTC. The V gene is TRBV30, the J gene TRBJ2-7, with a possible D match to TRBD2 (5 bases). Trimming took off 4 bases at V and 2 bases at J, with 12 bases between the two ends. The CDR3 has 13 residues. The germline CDR1 and CDR2 sequences are GTSNPN and SVGIG (reference sequence).